Below, 18 T cell receptor beta chains from the same sample are listed, as sequenced in a study of control samples from healthy donors and cancer patients. The data were produced by immunoSEQ multiplex PCR, yet TCRdb's version contains in-frame clones alone and is incomplete. This table holds some 410,000 clones, around nine tenths found once. The sequencing sample was made of PBMCs. Receptors originate from a man between 40 and 49 years old with head and neck cancer.

The chain couples TRBV5-1 to TRBJ2-2; a weak D match, TRBD2 (6 bases). V lost 4 bases, J lost 5 bases, and 12 bases lay in between. Germline assignment: CDR1 SGHRS and CDR2 YFSETQ. This CDR3 is 14 amino acids long. For the CDR3, the DNA is TGCGCCAGCAGCGCATCGGGAGAAACCGGGGAGCTGTTTTTT. Amino acids: CASSASGETGELFF.

The chain has TRBV11-2 and TRBJ2-1, with 15 positions matching TRBD2. Germline assignment: CDR1 SGHAT and CDR2 FQNNGV. V dropped 6 bases and J dropped 4; count of bases not matched to a gene: 7. The CDR3 loop spans 17 amino acids. CDR3 amino acids: CASRSGLAGGPYNEQFF. As DNA, the CDR3 is TGTGCCAGCAGATCCGGACTAGCGGGGGGGCCTTACAATGAGCAGTTCTTC.

The chain carries TRBV19 and TRBJ2-2, with D uncertain. Germline-derived CDR1 and CDR2 are LNHDA and SQIVND (reference sequence). The V end lost 1 base, the J end lost 4 bases, and 7 bases lay between the germline ends. This CDR3 region has 14 residues. The CDR3 DNA is TGTGCCAGTAGTATAGCAGGAGTCACCGGGGAGCTGTTTTTT. Amino acid sequence: CASSIAGVTGELFF.

The chain links TRBV19 to TRBJ1-5; a weak D match, TRBD1 (5 bases). CDR1 LNHDA and CDR2 SQIVND come from the germline V gene (reference sequence). The ends were cut back, 5 bases at V and 7 bases at J, with 15 bases in the middle. CDR3 length: 14 amino acids. This CDR3 is CASSPREISQPQHF. DNA for the CDR3: TGTGCCAGTAGTCCCAGGGAAATCTCCCAGCCCCAGCATTTT.

J is TRBJ2-2 and V is TRBV7-2; maybe TRBD2 (6 bases). The germline V and J ends were trimmed by 5 bases and 7 bases, with 11 bases remaining between them. The CDR3 runs 13 residues. Per germline, CDR1 SGHTA and CDR2 FQGNSA. The CDR3, as DNA: TGTGCCAGCAGCCTGGGACTTATCGGGGAGCTGTTTTTT. Protein: CASSLGLIGELFF.

The rearrangement joins TRBV5-6 to TRBJ2-1, with TRBD2 matching 11 bases. This CDR3 comprises 16 residues. V gave up 2 bases and J gave up 3 bases; unmatched junction bases: 4. Looked up from germline, CDR1 is SGHDT and CDR2 is YYEEEE. The chain's CDR3 is CASSFGTSGLYNEQFF. The CDR3 DNA is TGTGCCAGCAGCTTCGGGACTAGCGGACTCTACAATGAGCAGTTCTTC.

The chain links TRBV6-2 or TRBV6-3 to TRBJ1-6; D uncertain. Germline V CDR1 and CDR2: MNHEY, SVGEGT. The CDR3 length is 14 residues. Trimming stripped 2 bases from V and 6 bases from J, with 8 bases between. CDR3 in amino acids: CASSYVSPNSPLHF. CDR3 DNA sequence: TGTGCCAGCAGTTACGTCTCTCCTAATTCACCCCTCCACTTT.

This sequence joins TRBV5-1 and TRBJ2-3; 9 bases are shared with TRBD2. The CDR3 is 16 amino acids. Per germline, CDR1 SGHRS and CDR2 YFSETQ. The V gene end was trimmed by 4 bases and the J gene end by 2 bases; junction bases not matched to a gene: 8. DNA for the CDR3: TGCGCCAGCAGCATGGATAGCGGGGGCTCCACAGATACGCAGTATTTT. Protein product: CASSMDSGGSTDTQYF. The variable domain in full, completed from reference TRBV5-1 and TRBJ2-3, reads KAGVTQTPRYLIKTRGQQVTLSCSPISGHRSVSWYQQTPGQGLQFLFEYFSETQRNKGNFPGRFSGRQFSNSRSEMNVSTLELGDSALYLCASSMDSGGSTDTQYFGPGTRLTVL.

This clone has a single count. The chain recombines TRBV7-9 with TRBJ2-7, with 8 bases lining up with TRBD2. The trim removed 5 bases at V and 0 bases at J, leaving 9 bases unmatched. The CDR3 is made up of 16 amino acids. Germline CDR1 reads SEHNR; CDR2 reads FQNEAQ (reference sequence). The CDR3 nucleotides read TGTGCCAGCAGCCCCGGGGCTAGCGGGTTCTCCTACGAGCAGTACTTC. Protein sequence: CASSPGASGFSYEQYF.

The chain combines TRBV7-3 with TRBJ2-7; possibly TRBD2 for D (5 bases). This CDR3 is 15 amino acids long. CDR1 and CDR2 from the germline V gene are SGHTA and FQGTGA. V dropped 2 bases and J dropped 1 base, with 12 bases sitting between them. CDR3 in DNA: TGTGCCAGCAGCTTAGAGGCAGGAGGTTCCTACGAGCAGTACTTC. As protein: CASSLEAGGSYEQYF.

This clone was recorded once. V usage is TRBV28 and J usage is TRBJ1-1, with D unresolved. The V gene lost 3 bases and the J gene lost 12 bases, with 14 bases spanning the gap. The CDR3 has 12 residues. Germline V CDR1 and CDR2: MDHEN, SYDVKM. CDR3 sequence reads: CASSFGPSGTFF. For the CDR3, the DNA is TGTGCCAGCAGTTTTGGGCCGTCTGGAACTTTCTTT.

This chain joins TRBV27 and TRBJ2-1; D gene uncertain. CDR1 and CDR2 from the germline V gene are MNHEY and SMNVEV (reference sequence). This CDR3 region has 16 residues. Deletions cut 7 bases from V and 7 bases from J, with 23 bases between. This chain's CDR3 is CASTRPIEPGPNEQFF. In nucleotides, the CDR3 is TGTGCCAGCACCCGCCCAATAGAGCCGGGCCCAAATGAGCAGTTCTTC.

V is TRBV28 and J is TRBJ1-1, with D possibly TRBD1 on 5 matching bases. CDR3 length equals 14 residues. Germline lookup yields CDR1 MDHEN and CDR2 SYDVKM. V shed 7 bases and J shed 8 bases, with 20 bases lying between them. CDR3 nucleotide sequence: TGTGCCAGCACTTCTCCACTGGGGCTCAAAGAAGCTTTCTTT. Its protein product is CASTSPLGLKEAFF. The full variable domain, completed using reference TRBV28 and TRBJ1-1, is DVKVTQSSRYLVKRTGEKVFLECVQDMDHENMFWYRQDPGLGLRLIYFSYDVKMKEKGDIPEGYSVSREKKERFSLILESASTNQTSMYLCASTSPLGLKEAFFGQGTRLTVV.

CDR3 sequence: CASSREGQGQETQYF. For the CDR3, the DNA is TGTGCCAGCAGCCGGGAGGGGCAGGGCCAAGAGACCCAGTACTTC. The chain recombines TRBV5-4 with TRBJ2-5; 8 bases align to TRBD2. In germline, CDR1 is SGHNT, CDR2 YYREEE (reference sequence). The CDR3 runs to 15 residues. J gave up 1 base and V 4 bases, and 6 bases lay outside the gene matches.

This sequence joins TRBV9 and TRBJ1-1; D is unresolved. Germline V gene sequence: CDR1 SGDLS, CDR2 YYNGEE. Trimming removed 2 bases from V and 2 bases from J, with 16 bases in between. CDR3 length equals 16 residues. This CDR3 reads CASSVRSLDLNTEAFF. In DNA, the CDR3 is TGTGCCAGCAGCGTGCGTTCACTCGACCTAAACACTGAAGCTTTCTTT.

The genes are TRBV27 and TRBJ2-7; 8 nucleotides agree with TRBD2. There are 14 residues in the CDR3. J lost 6 bases, V lost 5 bases, and 9 bases had no gene match. From germline, CDR1 is MNHEY and CDR2 SMNVEV (reference sequence). The CDR3 region is CASSPSGLAGEQYF. CDR3 in DNA: TGTGCCAGCAGTCCCTCCGGACTAGCCGGCGAGCAGTACTTC.

The chain carries TRBV19 and TRBJ2-4, with TRBD2 as a possible D gene (6 bases). Germline-derived CDR1 and CDR2 are LNHDA and SQIVND (reference sequence). V gave up 2 bases and J gave up 9 bases, with 14 bases separating them. This CDR3 spans 14 amino acids. CDR3 nucleotides: TGTGCCAGTAGTATAAATGGACGGGGGAGCATTCAGTACTTC. This sequence encodes CASSINGRGSIQYF.

The CDR3 nucleotides read TGCGCCAGCAGCCCCCGGGACAGGGGGCGGAGTGAGCAGTTCTTC. It yields the protein CASSPRDRGRSEQFF. The chain combines TRBV4-1 with TRBJ2-1; 12 nucleotides line up with TRBD1. The ends lost 4 bases at V and 9 bases at J; junction bases unmatched: 7. CDR3 size: 15 residues. Germline V gene data show CDR1 as MGHRA and CDR2 as YSYEKL.